These 29 T cell receptor beta chains were all obtained from the same sample, sequenced in a study of T cells after posttransplantation cyclophosphamide. The protocol was immunoSEQ multiplex PCR, while the TCRdb copy is restricted to in-frame clones and leaves out a portion. The record shows about 24,000 clones for this sample, with no singletons present. Sequencing was done on a sample of PBMCs. These receptors were collected from an older woman in good health, CMV-negative, and a related stem cell transplant donor.

This clone was picked up many times. The rearrangement joins TRBV6-1 to TRBJ2-5, with D maybe TRBD2 (5 bases). This CDR3 contains 15 residues. Germline assignment: CDR1 MNHNS and CDR2 SASEGT. The V end lost 8 bases, the J end lost 5 bases, and 21 bases lay between the germline ends. CDR3 sequence (DNA): TGTGCCAGCGTACAAGGCCCCGGAGCGGAGGAGACCCAGTACTTC. Protein: CASVQGPGAEETQYF.

This clone was detected only a few times. V and J are TRBV13 and TRBJ1-4; 9 bases fit TRBD1. From germline, CDR1 is PRHDT and CDR2 FYEKMQ (reference sequence). The V gene end was trimmed by 3 bases and the J gene end by 7 bases; junction bases not matched to a gene: 6. The CDR3 spans 15 residues. The CDR3 is CASSFNRGRGEKLFF. CDR3 sequence (DNA): TGTGCCAGCAGCTTCAACAGGGGGCGGGGTGAAAAACTGTTTTTT.

The sample holds many counts of this clone. The chain links TRBV5-1 to TRBJ1-5, with a tentative D call TRBD1 (5 bases). Trimming pared 4 bases from V and 9 bases from J, leaving 8 bases between. The length of the CDR3 is 11 residues. Germline V CDR1 and CDR2: SGHRS, YFSETQ. CDR3 nucleotides: TGCGCCAGCAGCCCCGGGGGGCCCCAGCATTTT. It encodes CASSPGGPQHF.

This clone was detected many times. The CDR3 region has the DNA TGTGCCAGCAGTTACTCGTGGGACAGATCTAACTATGGCTACACCTTC. Its translation is CASSYSWDRSNYGYTF. The V gene is TRBV6-5, the J gene TRBJ1-2, with 7 positions matching TRBD1. V lost 0 bases and J lost 0; bases outside the gene matches: 4. Germline V gene lookup returns CDR1 MNHEY and CDR2 SVGAGI. The CDR3 has 16 residues.

In this sample, this clone turned up many times. The chain couples TRBV7-2 to TRBJ1-5; TRBD1 matches 8 bases. The CDR3 loop spans 13 amino acids. The trim removed 3 bases at V and 5 bases at J, leaving 0 bases unmatched. From germline, CDR1 is SGHTA and CDR2 FQGNSA. CDR3 nucleotides: TGTGCCAGCAGCTTGGACAGGGATCAGCCCCAGCATTTT. Residues: CASSLDRDQPQHF.

This clone was counted only a few times. The chain joins TRBV29-1 to TRBJ2-3; 10 nucleotides agree with TRBD2. Germline CDR1 reads SQVTM; CDR2 reads ANQGSEA. J was trimmed by 0 bases and V by 4 bases; bases with no gene match: 10. The CDR3 loop spans 17 amino acids. CDR3 loop: CSVGGLAGDSSTDTQYF. Written as DNA, the CDR3 is TGCAGCGTTGGAGGTCTAGCGGGAGACTCTAGCACAGATACGCAGTATTTT.

This clone was detected many times. This chain connects TRBV6-5 to TRBJ1-2, with 9 bases that match TRBD1. V shed 5 bases, J shed 8 bases, and the junction held 9 bases outside the gene matches. The CDR3 has 14 amino acids. The germline gives CDR1 MNHEY, CDR2 SVGAGI. The DNA for the CDR3 is TGTGCCAGCAGTACAGCGGGACAGGGTGTCGGCTACACCTTC. Translating gives CASSTAGQGVGYTF.

This clone was detected only a few times. The chain joins TRBV25-1 to TRBJ1-2; unclear D gene. Trimming removed 4 bases at V and 2 bases at J, with 5 bases between. The length of the CDR3 is 12 residues. Germline CDR1 is MGHDK and CDR2 is SYGVNS. CDR3: CASSALNYGYTF. In nucleotides, the CDR3 is TGTGCCAGCAGTGCCTTGAACTATGGCTACACCTTC.

This clone was seen repeatedly, ten times or more. J is TRBJ2-3 and V is TRBV19, with 7 nucleotides matching TRBD1. Germline V lookup: CDR1 LNHDA, CDR2 SQIVND (reference sequence). The junction had 3 bases not matched to a gene; V was cut back by 5 bases and J by 1 base. The CDR3 has 14 amino acids. Written as DNA, the CDR3 is TGTGCCAGTAGTGTCACAGGGGGCACAGATACGCAGTATTTT. Translation gives CASSVTGGTDTQYF.

This clone was detected many times. The V call is TRBV7-2, the J call TRBJ1-3, with D uncertain. V was trimmed by 2 bases and J by 4 bases, leaving 9 bases between them. Per germline, CDR1 SGHTA and CDR2 FQGNSA. The CDR3 spans 14 residues. Here the CDR3 reads CASSLIRVGNTIYF. CDR3 nucleotide sequence: TGTGCCAGCAGCTTAATCCGGGTCGGAAACACCATATATTTT.

This clone was detected ten times or more. The V gene is TRBV4-3, the J gene TRBJ2-1; TRBD2 matches 14 bases. Germline assignment: CDR1 LGHNA and CDR2 YSLEER. The CDR3 has 17 residues. With 1 base clipped from V and 9 bases from J, the junction kept 8 bases outside the gene matches. The CDR3 DNA reads TGCGCCAGCAGCCAAGCTGGGGGGACTAGCGGGAGTGCTGAGCAGTTCTTC. Translated: CASSQAGGTSGSAEQFF.

This clone was counted at least ten times. This chain links TRBV4-1 with TRBJ1-6; D call uncertain. Trimming removed 2 bases from V and 8 bases from J, with 19 bases in between. The CDR3 is made up of 17 amino acids. Looked up from germline, CDR1 is MGHRA and CDR2 is YSYEKL. CDR3 in amino acids: CASSQILAANPDSPLHF. CDR3 DNA: TGCGCCAGCAGCCAAATACTAGCGGCCAACCCGGATTCACCCCTCCACTTT.

This clone showed up many times. The genes are TRBV19 and TRBJ2-3, with 7 nucleotides matching TRBD1. This CDR3 contains 16 residues. Germline V gives CDR1 LNHDA, CDR2 SQIVND (reference sequence). J lost 6 bases, V lost 3 bases, and 12 bases had no gene match. In nucleotides, the CDR3 is TGTGCCAGTAGTATCCTAATGACAGGGAGTACGGATACGCAGTATTTT. As protein: CASSILMTGSTDTQYF.

This clone has a count of ten or more. The chain combines TRBV28 with TRBJ1-2; D call uncertain. The V and J ends lost 3 bases and 5 bases respectively, with 7 bases between them. This CDR3 contains 12 residues. The V gene's germline CDR1 is MDHEN and CDR2 SYDVKM. DNA for the CDR3: TGTGCCAGCAGTTTGGTAGCGTATGGCTACACCTTC. As protein: CASSLVAYGYTF.

This clone was seen repeatedly, ten times or more. The CDR3 DNA sequence: TGTGCCAGCAGCCCTGACAGGCATTCAATCTATGGCTACACCTTC. Protein: CASSPDRHSIYGYTF. The V call is TRBV7-9, the J call TRBJ1-2; TRBD1 is a possible D gene (6 bases). V was shortened by 5 bases and J by 4 bases, with 17 bases between the two germline ends. CDR1 is SEHNR, CDR2 FQNEAQ, per germline (reference sequence). The CDR3 totals 15 residues.

This clone has ten or more counts. The chain employs TRBV5-1 and TRBJ2-1, with D unclear. V was trimmed by 0 bases and J by 5 bases, leaving 9 bases between them. CDR3 length: 14 amino acids. CDR1 SGHRS and CDR2 YFSETQ come from the germline V gene. The CDR3 reads CASSLAGFNNEQFF. As DNA, the CDR3 is TGCGCCAGCAGCTTGGCTGGCTTCAACAATGAGCAGTTCTTC.

This clone was counted between two and nine times. The chain is built from TRBV6-1 and TRBJ1-3; possibly TRBD2 for D (6 bases). The closer fit of TRBJ2-2 to the DNA end suggests the J call may be wrong. Per germline, CDR1 MNHNS and CDR2 SASEGT. CDR3 length: 14 residues. The DNA of the CDR3 is TGTGCCAGCAGCGCGATAGCGGCTACCGGGGAGCTGTTTTTT. Amino acids: CASSAIAATGELFF.

This clone appeared many times. J is TRBJ1-5 and V is TRBV2, with TRBD1 matching 10 bases. CDR3 length equals 14 residues. Germline CDR1 reads SNHLY; CDR2 reads FYNNEI. The junction had 8 bases not matched to a gene; V was cut back by 8 bases and J by 7 bases. CDR3 DNA sequence: TGTGCCAGCCGGGGGGACAGGGGAAGGCAGCCCCAGCATTTT. Translation: CASRGDRGRQPQHF.

The table lists this clone with many counts. In nucleotides, the CDR3 is TGTGCCAGCTCACCACCGACAGGGGACAATGAGCAGTTCTTC. As protein: CASSPPTGDNEQFF. The chain couples TRBV18 to TRBJ2-1; 8 bases line up with TRBD1. CDR3 length: 14 amino acids. The V gene end was trimmed by 0 bases and the J gene end by 5 bases; junction bases not matched to a gene: 0. From germline, CDR1 is KGHSH and CDR2 LQKENI.

This clone was picked up many times. The rearrangement uses TRBV18 and TRBJ2-7, with 10 bases that match TRBD1. The CDR3 loop spans 14 amino acids. With V trimmed by 3 bases and J by 4 bases, 3 bases remained unmatched. In germline, CDR1 is KGHSH, CDR2 LQKENI. The CDR3 coding sequence is TGTGCCAGCTCACCTCGACAGGGGGCTTACGAGCAGTACTTC. As protein: CASSPRQGAYEQYF.

This clone was counted many times. CDR3: CASSVDPGQPQHF. The CDR3 DNA reads as TGTGCCAGCAGCGTAGACCCCGGTCAGCCCCAGCATTTT. V gene TRBV9 combines with J gene TRBJ1-5, with no clear D. CDR3 length equals 13 residues. Per germline, CDR1 SGDLS and CDR2 YYNGEE. The germline V and J ends were trimmed by 0 bases and 6 bases, with 7 bases remaining between them. The full variable domain, rest sourced from reference TRBV9 and TRBJ1-5, is DSGVTQTPKHLITATGQRVTLRCSPRSGDLSVYWYQQSLDQGLQFLIQYYNGEERAKGNILERFSAQQFPDLHSELNLSSLELGDSALYFCASSVDPGQPQHFGDGTRLSIL.

This clone was detected only a few times. The chain recombines TRBV5-1 with TRBJ2-5, with D hard to call. The J call may be incorrect, as the DNA end agrees better with TRBJ2-7. The CDR3 is made up of 13 amino acids. CDR1 and CDR2 from the germline V gene are SGHRS and YFSETQ. DNA of the CDR3: TGCGCCAGCAGCTTGGAGATCCTATACGAGCAGTACTTC. It codes for CASSLEILYEQYF.

The sample holds many counts of this clone. The genes are TRBV2 and TRBJ2-1; TRBD2 is a possible D gene (5 bases). The CDR3 spans 13 residues. Germline CDR1 and CDR2: SNHLY and FYNNEI. Trimming shortened V by 5 bases and J by 5 bases, and 10 bases separated the two germline ends. CDR3 amino acids: CASSPGLDNEQFF. The CDR3 DNA is TGTGCCAGCAGTCCTGGACTGGACAATGAGCAGTTCTTC.

The chain employs TRBV6-4 and TRBJ1-2, with 7 bases lining up with TRBD1. J was trimmed by 5 bases and V by 2 bases; bases with no gene match: 8. Germline V gives CDR1 MRHNA, CDR2 SNTAGT. This CDR3 is 15 amino acids long. The CDR3 is CASSDDHTGVYGYTF. Written as DNA, the CDR3 is TGTGCCAGCAGTGACGACCATACAGGGGTATATGGCTACACCTTC.

This clone was detected ten times or more. The chain is built from TRBV5-1 and TRBJ2-2; D is uncertain. The V gene lost 0 bases and the J gene lost 4 bases, with 13 bases spanning the gap. This CDR3 region has 16 residues. CDR1 is SGHRS and CDR2 is YFSETQ in the germline V gene. The CDR3 region is CASSLVSLTGTGELFF. The CDR3 DNA sequence: TGCGCCAGCAGCTTGGTCTCTCTAACGGGCACCGGGGAGCTGTTTTTT.

This clone was detected only a few times. V gene TRBV5-4 combines with J gene TRBJ2-3, with D perhaps matching TRBD2 (5 bases). V lost 5 bases to trimming and J lost 4 bases, with 17 bases between them. This CDR3 has 15 amino acids. The V gene's germline CDR1 is SGHNT and CDR2 YYREEE (reference sequence). The chain's CDR3 is CASRSFWGVSDTQYF. DNA for the CDR3: TGTGCCAGCAGGAGCTTCTGGGGAGTTTCAGATACGCAGTATTTT.

This clone came up many times. V usage is TRBV19 and J usage is TRBJ1-6; 9 bases are a match to TRBD1. Looked up from germline, CDR1 is LNHDA and CDR2 is SQIVND (reference sequence). V was pared by 5 bases and J by 5 bases, with 10 bases of the junction left unmatched. This CDR3 region has 17 residues. The CDR3 nucleotides read TGTGCCAGTAGTCTCCTCGGACAGGGGTCTAATAATTCACCCCTCCACTTT. Amino acid sequence: CASSLLGQGSNNSPLHF.

This clone appeared many times. The V and J genes are TRBV6-5 and TRBJ1-6, with D perhaps TRBD1 (6 bases). Germline CDR1 MNHEY, CDR2 SVGAGI. Trimming pared 5 bases from V and 6 bases from J, leaving 8 bases between. This CDR3 spans 13 amino acids. CDR3 nucleotide sequence: TGTGCCAGCAGTCGGACAGTTAATTCACCCCTCCACTTT. Translated, it gives CASSRTVNSPLHF.

This clone was recorded a few times. The V and J genes are TRBV4-1 and TRBJ2-5; weak D call: TRBD2 (6 bases). The length of the CDR3 is 17 residues. Germline V gene sequence: CDR1 MGHRA, CDR2 YSYEKL. The ends were cut back, 0 bases at V and 1 base at J, with 15 bases in the middle. Here the CDR3 DNA reads TGCGCCAGCAGCCAAGAGGGTAGCGGTTTGCTCCAAGAGACCCAGTACTTC. Amino acids: CASSQEGSGLLQETQYF.